These 13 T cell receptor beta chains originate from one sample sequenced in a study of CD8+ T cells in alopecia areata (dated by TCRdb to between 2017 and 2018). The time point label of this sample denotes: baseline before oral tofacitinib. Receptor amplification or capture employed the immunoSEQ multiplex PCR assay. RNA was extracted from all samples and reverse transcribed into cDNA, which served as template for TCR sequencing. This immuneACCESS table, as held by TCRdb, lists in-frame sequences with V and J called but not all clones. Of the missing ones, under half trace to an unresolved V gene in checked studies; the others have no known cause. Present in this sample are 200,000 to 250,000 clones, about three fifths of which were seen just once. Approximately 0.45% of the sample rests with the top ten. The specimen comprised CD4+ T cells sorted from blood, sampled at week 0. These receptors were taken from a human donor with alopecia areata.

The CDR3 sequence is CASSQVSSRRAYYGYTF. CDR3 bases: TGCGCCAGCAGCCAAGTTTCGAGCCGCAGGGCCTATTATGGCTACACCTTC. The rearrangement uses TRBV4-1 and TRBJ1-2, with TRBD1 as a possible D gene (5 bases). The germline V gene encodes CDR1 MGHRA and CDR2 YSYEKL. With 1 base removed from V and 5 bases from J, the gap between germline ends came to 20 bases. The CDR3 contains 17 residues.

This clone turned up a few times. The CDR3 sequence is CAWRVQGGISNQPQHF. CDR3 in DNA: TGTGCCTGGAGGGTACAGGGGGGAATTAGCAATCAGCCCCAGCATTTT. The chain links TRBV30 to TRBJ1-5, with 8 nucleotides matching TRBD1. CDR1 and CDR2 (germline): GTSNPN, SVGIG (reference sequence). This CDR3 has 16 amino acids. Unmatched junction bases numbered 7, after V lost 3 bases and J lost 0 bases.

By frequency in the sample, this clone is medium-sized. The chain uses TRBV29-1 and TRBJ1-2; D is possibly TRBD1 (5 bases). CDR1 and CDR2 from the germline V gene are SQVTM and ANQGSEA. This CDR3 region has 11 residues. The V and J ends lost 3 bases and 6 bases respectively, with 8 bases between them. The CDR3 DNA sequence: TGCAGCGTTGAGGGGACCGATGGCTACACCTTC. Translated, it gives CSVEGTDGYTF.

This sequence joins TRBV27 and TRBJ2-1; the D gene could be TRBD1 or TRBD2 (5 bases each). This CDR3 comprises 15 residues. The germline CDR1 and CDR2 sequences are MNHEY and SMNVEV (reference sequence). Trimming removed 4 bases at V and 10 bases at J, with 20 bases between. CDR3 sequence: CASSWEPGLVSEQFF. Here the CDR3 DNA reads TGTGCCAGCAGTTGGGAGCCGGGGCTAGTAAGCGAGCAGTTCTTC.

This chain uses TRBV7-3 with TRBJ1-6; D is unclear. Germline CDR1 SGHTA, CDR2 FQGTGA. The V gene lost 2 bases and the J gene lost 7 bases, with 12 bases spanning the gap. This CDR3 spans 15 amino acids. Here the CDR3 reads CASSLDGSLNSPLHF. The CDR3 DNA reads TGTGCCAGCAGCTTAGATGGCAGCCTGAATTCACCCCTCCACTTT.

The chain carries TRBV6-1 and TRBJ2-2, with D maybe TRBD1 (5 bases). The CDR3 sequence is 14 residues long. CDR1 is MNHNS and CDR2 is SASEGT in the germline V gene. CDR3 coding DNA: TGTGCTAGTTGGATACAGGTTTCGGCCGGGGAGCTGTTTTTT. Its translation is CASWIQVSAGELFF.

This chain connects TRBV13 to TRBJ1-1; D possibly corresponds to TRBD1 (6 bases). This CDR3 has 16 residues. Trimming stripped 4 bases from V and 0 bases from J, with 15 bases between. Germline CDR1 and CDR2: PRHDT and FYEKMQ (reference sequence). As DNA, the CDR3 is TGTGCCAGCAGCTCGACCGACAGGCGCATGAACACTGAAGCTTTCTTT. This translates into CASSSTDRRMNTEAFF.

V gene TRBV30 combines with J gene TRBJ2-7; 8 bases align to TRBD2. Trimming removed 3 bases from V and 0 bases from J; junction bases left unmatched: 4. Germline V gives CDR1 GTSNPN, CDR2 SVGIG (reference sequence). This CDR3 has 14 residues. CDR3 nucleotides: TGTGCCTGGAGAGTAGCGGGGAGCTCCTACGAGCAGTACTTC. Its protein product is CAWRVAGSSYEQYF.

J is TRBJ2-5 and V is TRBV6-5, with TRBD1 as a possible D gene (6 bases). In germline, CDR1 is MNHEY, CDR2 SVGAGI. The CDR3 contains 15 residues. V was clipped by 7 bases and J by 1 base, with 16 bases between them. CDR3 DNA: TGTGCCAGCACAACCTGGGGGCCTACCCAAGAGACCCAGTACTTC. It translates to CASTTWGPTQETQYF.

This clone was seen only once. The V gene is TRBV6-5, the J gene TRBJ1-4; TRBD1 matches at 7 bases. Trimming removed 4 bases from V and 8 bases from J; junction bases left unmatched: 10. Germline loops: CDR1 MNHEY, CDR2 SVGAGI. This CDR3 is 15 amino acids long. DNA for the CDR3: TGTGCCAGCAGTTCTACAGGGGCCGACGTGGAAAAACTGTTTTTT. It is translated as CASSSTGADVEKLFF.

Regarding this clone: Other nucleotide sequences in the sample specify the same CDR3. V is TRBV7-2 and J is TRBJ2-3; D gene unclear. Germline V gives CDR1 SGHTA, CDR2 FQGNSA. The germline V and J ends were trimmed by 5 bases and 2 bases, with 5 bases remaining between them. The CDR3 is 12 residues long. The CDR3 here is CASSPYTDTQYF. Written as DNA, the CDR3 is TGTGCCAGCAGCCCTTACACAGATACGCAGTATTTT.

This clone has more than one count but fewer than ten. Additional DNA sequences in this sample encode the identical CDR3. The genes are TRBV30 and TRBJ2-7; no firm D call. Germline V gene data show CDR1 as GTSNPN and CDR2 as SVGIG (reference sequence). The CDR3 length is 11 residues. Trimming shortened V by 0 bases and J by 4 bases, and 4 bases separated the two germline ends. The DNA of the CDR3 is TGTGCCTGGAGTGTGGGTTACGAGCAGTACTTC. As protein: CAWSVGYEQYF. Looking up the rest from reference TRBV30 and TRBJ2-7 gives the full variable domain: SQTIHQWPATLVQPVGSPLSLECTVEGTSNPNLYWYRQAAGRGLQLLFYSVGIGQISSEVPQNLSASRPQDRQFILSSKKLLLSDSGFYLCAWSVGYEQYFGPGTRLTVT.

V and J are TRBV18 and TRBJ1-6, with a tentative D call TRBD1 (5 bases). CDR1 is KGHSH and CDR2 is LQKENI in the germline V gene. Between the trimmed V and J ends, which lost 2 bases and 5 bases, there was a span of 7 bases. This CDR3 has 14 residues. CDR3 protein: CASSPSTDNSPLHF. The CDR3 DNA follows: TGTGCCAGCTCACCATCGACAGATAATTCACCCCTCCACTTT.